Listed below are T cell receptor beta chains from one sample, sequenced in a study of T cell clones after liver transplantation. Using immunoSEQ multiplex PCR, the repertoire was profiled, and TCRdb retains in-frame clones only, with some absent. The table shows around 100,000 clones, with 82% occurring only once. The sequences come from CD4+ T cells from blood, collected before liver transplant. The receptors derive from a human donor who received a liver transplant. CDR3s include the opening cysteine and the closing phenylalanine or tryptophan. A D gene is named only where the DNA matches it firmly. Expanded clones get a size class; other rows say once, few or many, or leave the size out.

J gene,D gene,clone size,V gene,CDR3 protein,CDR3 DNA
TRBJ1-1,-,-,TRBV5-1,CASSPNSGPGAAFF,TGCGCCAGCAGCCCGAACAGCGGTCCGGGGGCAGCTTTCTTT
TRBJ1-4,TRBD1,-,TRBV28,CASSFPQGANEKLFF,TGTGCCAGCAGTTTTCCGCAGGGGGCTAATGAAAAACTGTTTTTT
TRBJ1-6,-,-,TRBV5-1,CASSLTAPSSYNSPLHF,TGCGCCAGCAGCTTGACGGCTCCAAGCTCCTATAATTCACCCCTCCACTTT
TRBJ1-4,-,-,TRBV9,CASSVTDATNEKLFF,TGTGCCAGCAGCGTAACGGACGCAACTAATGAAAAACTGTTTTTT
TRBJ1-5,-,once,TRBV7-9,CASSFPGAQQPQHF,TGTGCCAGCAGCTTTCCGGGAGCACAGCAGCCCCAGCATTTT
TRBJ2-1,-,-,TRBV5-1,CASSLVGMGYNEQFF,TGCGCCAGCAGCTTGGTTGGTATGGGTTACAATGAGCAGTTCTTC
TRBJ1-1,-,-,TRBV27,CASSSSWGAGTEAFF,TGTGCCAGCAGTTCCTCGTGGGGGGCGGGCACTGAAGCTTTCTTT
TRBJ2-3,-,-,TRBV5-6,CASSLAGAPTDTQYF,TGTGCCAGCAGCTTGGCAGGGGCCCCCACAGATACGCAGTATTTT
TRBJ2-5,TRBD1,-,TRBV5-4,CASSPGDRREETQYF,TGTGCCAGCAGCCCCGGGGACAGGAGGGAAGAGACCCAGTACTTC
TRBJ1-1,-,-,TRBV29-1,CSVGVGNTEAFF,TGCAGCGTTGGGGTGGGAAACACTGAAGCTTTCTTT
TRBJ2-1,TRBD2,-,TRBV7-3,CASSPDLGLGHYNEQFF,TGTGCCAGCAGCCCGGACTTGGGACTAGGGCACTACAATGAGCAGTTCTTC
TRBJ1-3,-,-,TRBV6-1,CASSPGVRGNTIYF,TGTGCCAGCAGCCCCGGGGTCCGTGGAAACACCATATATTTT
TRBJ1-2,TRBD1,-,TRBV19,CASGGQGATSGYTF,TGTGCCAGTGGGGGACAGGGGGCGACGAGTGGCTACACCTTC
TRBJ2-1,-,-,TRBV7-3,CASSLLQDNEQFF,TGTGCCAGCAGCCTTCTTCAAGACAATGAGCAGTTCTTC
TRBJ2-2,-,-,TRBV10-3,CAIKGSPLTGELFF,TGTGCCATCAAGGGCAGCCCATTGACCGGGGAGCTGTTTTTT
TRBJ2-1,-,-,TRBV2,CASSEGLGNEQFF,TGTGCCAGCAGTGAAGGTCTTGGCAATGAGCAGTTCTTC
TRBJ1-3,-,-,TRBV6-6,CASRGTGNTIYF,TGTGCCAGCAGGGGTACTGGAAACACCATATATTTT
TRBJ2-7,TRBD1,-,TRBV5-5,CASSLPTGAYEQYF,TGTGCCAGCAGCCTACCGACAGGGGCCTACGAGCAGTACTTC
TRBJ2-6,-,-,TRBV5-1,CASSSGNRHSGANVLTF,TGCGCCAGCAGCTCCGGGAACAGGCACTCTGGGGCCAACGTCCTGACTTTC
TRBJ2-7,-,-,TRBV4-1,CASSQDSVSSYEQYF,TGCGCCAGCAGCCAAGATTCCGTATCGTCCTACGAGCAGTACTTC
TRBJ2-1,TRBD2,-,TRBV6-5,CASSPWEGSYNEQFF,TGTGCCAGCAGTCCCTGGGAGGGATCCTACAATGAGCAGTTCTTC
TRBJ2-1,-,-,TRBV19,CASSPSIQRNYNEQFF,TGTGCCAGTAGTCCCTCAATCCAGCGGAACTACAATGAGCAGTTCTTC
TRBJ2-2,TRBD2,-,TRBV9,CASSVLAGELSTGELFF,TGTGCCAGCAGCGTATTAGCGGGAGAGCTCAGCACCGGGGAGCTGTTTTTT